Listed below are T cell receptor beta chains from one sample, sequenced in a study of draining lymph node invasion in breast cancer. TCRdb used MiXCR to reprocess the bulk RNA-seq reads, holding one entry per CDR3 protein. This table has about 4,000 distinct CDR3 sequences, roughly 78% appearing once. The sequenced sample consisted of sorted memory CD4+ effector T cells from a lymph node. The receptors originated from a female donor with luminal breast cancer. The CDR3 runs from the conserved cysteine through the conserved F or W. The order of the fields is J gene, D gene, clone size, V gene, CDR3 protein, CDR3 DNA. A D gene is named only where the DNA matches it firmly. A clone size is listed for some rows: how often the clone was seen (once, few, many), or a class if it is expanded.

j_gene: TRBJ2-7
d_gene: NA
abundance: few
v_gene: TRBV6-1
CDR3aa: CASSEYYEQYF
CDR3nt: TGTGCCAGCAGTGAGTACTACGAGCAGTACTTC

j_gene: TRBJ2-1
d_gene: TRBD2
abundance: once
v_gene: TRBV2
CDR3aa: CASSEGGGDWNEQFF
CDR3nt: TGTGCCAGCAGTGAAGGGGGGGGGGACTGGAATGAGCAGTTCTTC

j_gene: TRBJ1-4
d_gene: NA
abundance: NA
v_gene: TRBV25-1
CDR3aa: CASSEFGPEGKLFF
CDR3nt: TGTGCCAGCAGTGAATTTGGGCCCGAAGGAAAACTGTTTTTT

j_gene: TRBJ2-3
d_gene: NA
abundance: NA
v_gene: TRBV20-1
CDR3aa: CSPHRSRADTQYF
CDR3nt: TGCAGTCCCCACCGGAGCCGAGCAGATACGCAGTATTTT

j_gene: TRBJ2-2
d_gene: NA
abundance: NA
v_gene: TRBV12-3/TRBV12-4
CDR3aa: CASSPRVTNTGELFF
CDR3nt: TGTGCCAGCAGTCCGCGGGTGACGAACACCGGGGAGCTGTTTTTT

j_gene: TRBJ1-6
d_gene: NA
abundance: NA
v_gene: TRBV19
CDR3aa: CASSIASRGQGNSPLHF
CDR3nt: TGTGCCAGTAGTATCGCCTCGCGAGGGCAAGGCAATTCACCCCTCCACTTT

j_gene: TRBJ2-7
d_gene: NA
abundance: NA
v_gene: TRBV28
CDR3aa: CASSLRDLADEQYF
CDR3nt: TGTGCCAGCAGTCTAAGGGACCTCGCTGACGAGCAGTACTTC

j_gene: TRBJ2-1
d_gene: NA
abundance: NA
v_gene: TRBV11-2
CDR3aa: CASSPGNPEQFF
CDR3nt: TGTGCCAGCAGCCCTGGGAACCCTGAGCAGTTCTTC

j_gene: TRBJ2-1
d_gene: NA
abundance: NA
v_gene: TRBV7-6
CDR3aa: CASSLVSLDGNEQFF
CDR3nt: TGTGCCAGCAGCTTAGTTTCGCTCGACGGAAATGAGCAGTTCTTC

j_gene: TRBJ2-7
d_gene: TRBD1
abundance: once
v_gene: TRBV19
CDR3aa: CASSKPGQAYYEQYF
CDR3nt: TGTGCCAGTAGTAAGCCGGGACAGGCCTACTACGAGCAGTACTTC

j_gene: TRBJ2-1
d_gene: TRBD2
abundance: few
v_gene: TRBV11-3
CDR3aa: CASSSGTSVYNEQFF
CDR3nt: TGTGCCAGCAGCTCCGGGACTAGCGTCTACAATGAGCAGTTCTTC

j_gene: TRBJ2-1
d_gene: TRBD2
abundance: NA
v_gene: TRBV20-1
CDR3aa: CSARGTSGNKYEQFF
CDR3nt: TGCAGTGCTAGGGGGACTAGCGGGAATAAGTATGAGCAGTTCTTC

j_gene: TRBJ2-1
d_gene: TRBD2
abundance: NA
v_gene: TRBV12-3/TRBV12-4
CDR3aa: CASSFQLAGGDNEQFF
CDR3nt: TGTGCCAGCAGTTTCCAGCTAGCGGGAGGGGACAATGAGCAGTTCTTC

j_gene: TRBJ2-1
d_gene: NA
abundance: NA
v_gene: TRBV2
CDR3aa: CASSGPARNEQFF
CDR3nt: TGTGCCAGCAGTGGTCCGGCGCGTAATGAGCAGTTCTTC

j_gene: TRBJ2-7
d_gene: NA
abundance: NA
v_gene: TRBV7-3
CDR3aa: CASSSVSSYEQYF
CDR3nt: TGTGCCAGCAGCTCCGTCAGCTCCTATGAGCAGTACTTC

j_gene: TRBJ1-1
d_gene: NA
abundance: NA
v_gene: TRBV7-3
CDR3aa: CASSLSGRITEAFF
CDR3nt: TGTGCCAGCAGCTTATCCGGGCGGATCACTGAAGCTTTCTTT

j_gene: TRBJ1-6
d_gene: NA
abundance: NA
v_gene: TRBV11-2
CDR3aa: CASSLEGRGDSPLHF
CDR3nt: TGTGCCAGCAGCTTAGAGGGTAGAGGGGATTCACCCCTCCACTTT

j_gene: TRBJ2-1
d_gene: NA
abundance: few
v_gene: TRBV7-9
CDR3aa: CASSLSSGAGEQFF
CDR3nt: TGTGCCAGCAGCTTATCTTCGGGGGCTGGTGAGCAGTTCTTC

j_gene: TRBJ2-5
d_gene: TRBD2
abundance: NA
v_gene: TRBV7-2
CDR3aa: CASSRGGDQETQYF
CDR3nt: TGTGCCAGCAGCCGGGGGGGAGATCAAGAGACCCAGTACTTC

j_gene: TRBJ2-7
d_gene: NA
abundance: NA
v_gene: TRBV25-1
CDR3aa: CASSPPAGGYEQYF
CDR3nt: TGTGCCAGCAGCCCGCCCGCTGGGGGCTACGAGCAGTACTTC

j_gene: TRBJ2-2
d_gene: TRBD1
abundance: NA
v_gene: TRBV5-1
CDR3aa: CASSLDRGRAGELFF
CDR3nt: TGCGCCAGCAGCTTGGACAGGGGGCGCGCCGGGGAGCTGTTTTTT

j_gene: TRBJ2-5
d_gene: NA
abundance: NA
v_gene: TRBV7-9
CDR3aa: CASSSQIVQETQYF
CDR3nt: TGTGCCAGCAGCTCCCAGATTGTCCAAGAGACCCAGTACTTC

j_gene: TRBJ1-5
d_gene: NA
abundance: once
v_gene: TRBV2
CDR3aa: CASSEGRINQPQHF
CDR3nt: TGTGCCAGCAGTGAGGGGCGGATCAATCAGCCCCAGCATTTT

j_gene: TRBJ2-1
d_gene: TRBD2
abundance: NA
v_gene: TRBV7-9
CDR3aa: CASSLLPGLGSGGQFF
CDR3nt: TGTGCCAGCAGCTTGCTTCCGGGACTAGGATCGGGGGGGCAGTTCTTC

j_gene: TRBJ2-7
d_gene: NA
abundance: NA
v_gene: TRBV19
CDR3aa: CASSAGGGTYEQYF
CDR3nt: TGTGCCAGTAGTGCTGGAGGAGGGACCTACGAGCAGTACTTC

j_gene: TRBJ1-1
d_gene: NA
abundance: NA
v_gene: TRBV2
CDR3aa: CASTRGENTEAFF
CDR3nt: TGTGCCAGCACCAGAGGGGAGAACACTGAAGCTTTCTTT

j_gene: TRBJ2-5
d_gene: TRBD2
abundance: NA
v_gene: TRBV4-2
CDR3aa: CASSLGLAGEETQYF
CDR3nt: TGTGCCAGCAGCCTCGGACTAGCGGGTGAAGAGACCCAGTACTTC

j_gene: TRBJ2-7
d_gene: TRBD2
abundance: NA
v_gene: TRBV7-8
CDR3aa: CASSPTRGGVSGEQYF
CDR3nt: TGTGCCAGCAGTCCGACAAGGGGAGGGGTCTCGGGCGAGCAGTACTTC

j_gene: TRBJ1-2
d_gene: NA
abundance: NA
v_gene: TRBV12-3/TRBV12-4
CDR3aa: CASSFNSRVGYTF
CDR3nt: TGTGCCAGCAGTTTCAATTCCCGCGTCGGCTACACCTTC

j_gene: TRBJ2-2
d_gene: NA
abundance: NA
v_gene: TRBV7-2
CDR3aa: CASSLEAGRTGELFF
CDR3nt: TGTGCCAGCAGCTTGGAGGCAGGGCGAACCGGGGAGCTGTTTTTT

j_gene: TRBJ2-1
d_gene: NA
abundance: NA
v_gene: TRBV7-3
CDR3aa: CASSAREGEQFF
CDR3nt: TGTGCCAGCAGCGCCAGAGAAGGTGAGCAGTTCTTC

j_gene: TRBJ1-2
d_gene: NA
abundance: NA
v_gene: TRBV14
CDR3aa: CASSPGPVGYTF
CDR3nt: TGTGCCAGCAGCCCCGGCCCGGTCGGCTACACCTTC

j_gene: TRBJ2-7
d_gene: TRBD2
abundance: few
v_gene: TRBV4-3
CDR3aa: CASSQGLALYEQYF
CDR3nt: TGCGCCAGCAGCCAGGGACTAGCTCTCTACGAGCAGTACTTC

j_gene: TRBJ1-2
d_gene: TRBD1
abundance: NA
v_gene: TRBV6-5
CDR3aa: CASSSPGTALYGYTF
CDR3nt: TGTGCCAGCAGCAGCCCCGGGACAGCGCTCTATGGCTACACCTTC

j_gene: TRBJ1-5
d_gene: TRBD1
abundance: NA
v_gene: TRBV7-2
CDR3aa: CASSLLGQTNQPQHF
CDR3nt: TGTGCCAGCAGCTTATTGGGACAGACAAATCAGCCCCAGCATTTT

j_gene: TRBJ1-4
d_gene: NA
abundance: once
v_gene: TRBV19
CDR3aa: CASSWRQGDEKLFF
CDR3nt: TGTGCCAGTAGTTGGCGGCAGGGCGATGAAAAACTGTTTTTT

j_gene: TRBJ1-4
d_gene: NA
abundance: NA
v_gene: TRBV10-3
CDR3aa: CAISDPESNEKLFF
CDR3nt: TGTGCCATCAGCGACCCTGAGTCTAATGAAAAACTGTTTTTT

j_gene: TRBJ1-1
d_gene: NA
abundance: NA
v_gene: TRBV7-9
CDR3aa: CASSSLLPLGTEAFF
CDR3nt: TGTGCCAGCAGCTCCCTACTCCCATTGGGCACTGAAGCTTTCTTT

j_gene: TRBJ2-3
d_gene: NA
abundance: NA
v_gene: TRBV7-2
CDR3aa: CASSLALSDTQYF
CDR3nt: TGTGCCAGCAGCTTAGCGCTGTCAGATACGCAGTATTTT

j_gene: TRBJ2-4
d_gene: NA
abundance: NA
v_gene: TRBV7-2
CDR3aa: CASSLSREENIQYF
CDR3nt: TGTGCCAGCAGCTTATCCAGGGAGGAGAACATTCAGTACTTC

j_gene: TRBJ2-2
d_gene: NA
abundance: NA
v_gene: TRBV12-3/TRBV12-4
CDR3aa: CASTMGRRANTGELFF
CDR3nt: TGTGCCAGCACCATGGGGCGCAGGGCGAACACCGGGGAGCTGTTTTTT

j_gene: TRBJ1-5
d_gene: NA
abundance: NA
v_gene: TRBV30
CDR3aa: CAWSVDTGWRNQPQHF
CDR3nt: TGTGCCTGGAGTGTTGATACAGGGTGGCGCAATCAGCCCCAGCATTTT

j_gene: TRBJ1-5
d_gene: NA
abundance: once
v_gene: TRBV19
CDR3aa: CASSIALGGESNQPQHF
CDR3nt: TGTGCCAGTAGTATAGCCTTGGGGGGCGAGAGCAATCAGCCCCAGCATTTT

j_gene: TRBJ1-5
d_gene: NA
abundance: NA
v_gene: TRBV11-2
CDR3aa: CASSCNLGNQPQHF
CDR3nt: TGTGCCAGCAGCTGTAATCTTGGCAATCAGCCCCAGCATTTT

j_gene: TRBJ1-6
d_gene: NA
abundance: once
v_gene: TRBV12-3/TRBV12-4
CDR3aa: CASSLGQVGGSPLHF
CDR3nt: TGTGCCAGCAGTTTAGGACAGGTGGGAGGCTCACCCCTCCACTTT

j_gene: TRBJ2-5
d_gene: NA
abundance: few
v_gene: TRBV12-3/TRBV12-4
CDR3aa: CASSFRGETQYF
CDR3nt: TGTGCCAGCAGTTTTAGGGGTGAGACCCAGTACTTC

j_gene: TRBJ2-2
d_gene: NA
abundance: NA
v_gene: TRBV18
CDR3aa: CASSPGMVGELFF
CDR3nt: TGTGCCAGCTCACCTGGAATGGTCGGGGAGCTGTTTTTT

j_gene: TRBJ2-3
d_gene: NA
abundance: NA
v_gene: TRBV10-1
CDR3aa: CASSDRLGGTDTQYF
CDR3nt: TGCGCCAGCAGTGATCGGCTAGGGGGCACAGATACGCAGTATTTT

j_gene: TRBJ1-1
d_gene: NA
abundance: once
v_gene: TRBV5-4
CDR3aa: CASRRDRTNTEAFF
CDR3nt: TGTGCCAGCAGACGCGACAGGACTAACACTGAAGCTTTCTTT